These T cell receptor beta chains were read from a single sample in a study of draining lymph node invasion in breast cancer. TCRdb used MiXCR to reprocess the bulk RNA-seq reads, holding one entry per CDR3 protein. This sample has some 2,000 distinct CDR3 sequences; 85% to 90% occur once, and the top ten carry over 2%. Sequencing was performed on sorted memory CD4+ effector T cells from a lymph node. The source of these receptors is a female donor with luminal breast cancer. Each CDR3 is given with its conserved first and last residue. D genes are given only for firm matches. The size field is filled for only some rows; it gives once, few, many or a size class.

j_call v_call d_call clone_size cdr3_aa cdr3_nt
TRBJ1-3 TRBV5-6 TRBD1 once CASSARGRAGNTIYF TGTGCCAGCAGCGCCAGGGGGCGCGCCGGAAACACCATATATTTT
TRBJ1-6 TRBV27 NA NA CASSLSAGTNSPLHF TGTGCCAGCAGTTTATCGGCGGGGACGAATTCACCCCTCCACTTT
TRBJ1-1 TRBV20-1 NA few CSARDDQPRTEAFF TGCAGTGCTAGGGACGACCAACCCAGGACTGAAGCTTTCTTT
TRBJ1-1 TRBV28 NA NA CASSGLMNTEAFF TGTGCCAGCTCGGGACTCATGAACACTGAAGCTTTCTTT
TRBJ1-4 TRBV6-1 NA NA CASRADSGNEKLFF TGTGCCAGCAGAGCGGACAGCGGAAATGAAAAACTGTTTTTT
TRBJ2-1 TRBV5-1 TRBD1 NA CASSSAGTGVGEQFF TGCGCCAGCAGCTCGGCCGGGACAGGGGTGGGTGAGCAGTTCTTC
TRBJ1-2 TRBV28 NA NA CASSRRGGGYTF TGTGCCAGCAGTCGTCGGGGGGGAGGCTACACCTTC
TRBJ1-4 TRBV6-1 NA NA CASSFRLGGNEKLFF TGTGCCAGCAGTTTTCGCCTCGGGGGAAATGAAAAACTGTTTTTT
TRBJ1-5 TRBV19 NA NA CASSIEGVNQPQHF TGTGCCAGTAGTATAGAAGGGGTCAATCAGCCCCAGCATTTT
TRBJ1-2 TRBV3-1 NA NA CASSQRLAGDGYTF TGTGCCAGCAGCCAAAGATTAGCAGGGGACGGCTACACCTTC
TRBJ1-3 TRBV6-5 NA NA CASSYEAMGIGNTIYF TGTGCCAGCAGTTACGAGGCCATGGGGATTGGAAACACCATATATTTT
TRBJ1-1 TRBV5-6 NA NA CASSKGFAEAFF TGTGCCAGCAGCAAGGGGTTCGCTGAAGCTTTCTTT
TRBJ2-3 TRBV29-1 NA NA CSVESGRTDTQYF TGCAGCGTTGAGTCGGGACGCACAGATACGCAGTATTTT
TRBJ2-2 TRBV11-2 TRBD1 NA CASSFRGQAGELFF TGTGCCAGCAGCTTCAGGGGGCAGGCCGGGGAGCTGTTTTTT
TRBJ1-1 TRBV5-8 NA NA CASSLDTGGSTEAFF TGTGCCAGCAGCTTGGATACGGGTGGAAGCACTGAAGCTTTCTTT
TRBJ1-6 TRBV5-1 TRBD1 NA CATGTGNSPLHF TGCGCTACCGGGACAGGGAATTCACCCCTCCACTTT
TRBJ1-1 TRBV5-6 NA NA CASSLAIEAFF TGTGCCAGCAGCTTGGCGATTGAAGCTTTCTTT
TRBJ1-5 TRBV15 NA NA CATSREAGTNQPQHF TGTGCCACCAGCAGAGAAGCTGGTACAAATCAGCCCCAGCATTTT
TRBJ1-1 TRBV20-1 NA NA CSASLGSTEAFF TGCAGTGCTAGTTTGGGTTCCACTGAAGCTTTCTTT
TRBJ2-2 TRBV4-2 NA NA CASSQLLTTGELFF TGTGCCAGCAGCCAACTCCTAACCACCGGGGAGCTGTTTTTT
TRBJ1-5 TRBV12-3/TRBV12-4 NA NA CASRVGVSNQPQHF TGTGCCAGCAGGGTGGGGGTCAGCAATCAGCCCCAGCATTTT
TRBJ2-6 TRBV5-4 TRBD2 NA CASSSTSGGWANVLTF TGTGCCAGCAGCTCAACTAGCGGGGGTTGGGCCAACGTCCTGACTTTC
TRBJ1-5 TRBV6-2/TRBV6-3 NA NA CASSPGAGSVSNQPQHF TGTGCCAGCAGCCCCGGAGCGGGGTCGGTAAGCAATCAGCCCCAGCATTTT
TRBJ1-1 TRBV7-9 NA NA CASSSKRQILNTEAFF TGTGCCAGCAGCTCGAAACGTCAGATATTGAACACTGAAGCTTTCTTT
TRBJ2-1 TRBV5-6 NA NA CASSLITGGSYNEQFF TGTGCCAGCAGCTTGATAACCGGGGGCTCCTACAATGAGCAGTTCTTC
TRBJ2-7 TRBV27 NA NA CASCNPAEEQYF TGTGCCAGCTGCAATCCCGCCGAAGAGCAGTACTTC
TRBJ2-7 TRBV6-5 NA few CASSWADEQYF TGTGCCAGCAGTTGGGCGGACGAGCAGTACTTC
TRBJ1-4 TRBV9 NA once CASSVRGTTNEKLFF TGTGCCAGCAGCGTAAGGGGGACAACTAATGAAAAACTGTTTTTT
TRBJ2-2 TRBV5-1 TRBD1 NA CASSLGQGWTGELFF TGCGCCAGCAGTCTGGGACAGGGATGGACCGGGGAGCTGTTTTTT
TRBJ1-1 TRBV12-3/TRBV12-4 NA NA CASSPQDRAEAFF TGTGCCAGCAGTCCCCAGGACCGGGCTGAAGCTTTCTTT
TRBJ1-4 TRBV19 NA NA CASSIGGATNEKLFF TGTGCCAGTAGTATTGGGGGTGCAACTAATGAAAAACTGTTTTTT
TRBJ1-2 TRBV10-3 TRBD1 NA CAISEDREYGYTF TGTGCCATCAGTGAGGACAGGGAATATGGCTACACCTTC
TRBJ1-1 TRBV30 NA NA CAWSVVGEAFF TGTGCCTGGAGTGTAGTAGGTGAAGCTTTCTTT
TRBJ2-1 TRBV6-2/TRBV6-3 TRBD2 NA CASSYSTTGTSRFF TGTGCCAGCAGTTACTCGACTACCGGGACTAGTCGGTTCTTC
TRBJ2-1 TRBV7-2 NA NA CASSLNPRGEQFF TGTGCCAGCAGCTTAAATCCGCGAGGTGAGCAGTTCTTC
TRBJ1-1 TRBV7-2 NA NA CASSLTLMNTEAFF TGTGCCAGCAGCCTGACACTGATGAACACTGAAGCTTTCTTT
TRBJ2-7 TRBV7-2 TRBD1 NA CASSTPGQGIYEQYF TGTGCCAGCAGCACCCCGGGACAGGGTATCTACGAGCAGTACTTC
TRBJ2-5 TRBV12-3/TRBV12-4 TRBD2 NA CASSFSAVTSKGTQYF TGTGCCAGCAGTTTTAGCGCTGTGACTAGCAAGGGGACCCAGTACTTC
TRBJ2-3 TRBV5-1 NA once CASSLRGTSTDTQYF TGCGCCAGCAGCCTCCGGGGAACTAGCACAGATACGCAGTATTTT
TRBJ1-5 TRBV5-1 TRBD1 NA CASSRTGDSNQPQHF TGCGCCAGCAGCCGGACAGGTGACAGCAATCAGCCCCAGCATTTT
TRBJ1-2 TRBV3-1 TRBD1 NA CASSPTPGQGARGWGYTF TGTGCCAGCAGCCCCACTCCGGGACAGGGGGCCCGAGGTTGGGGCTACACCTTC
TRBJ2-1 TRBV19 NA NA CASSTGYYNEQFF TGTGCCAGTAGTACGGGGTATTACAATGAGCAGTTCTTC
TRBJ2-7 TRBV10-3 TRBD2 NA CAISEALGGSYEQYF TGTGCCATCAGTGAGGCCCTCGGGGGGTCCTACGAGCAGTACTTC
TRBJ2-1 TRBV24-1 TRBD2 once CATSGRAGLSSYNEQFF TGTGCCACCAGTGGGAGAGCGGGGTTGAGCTCCTACAATGAGCAGTTCTTC
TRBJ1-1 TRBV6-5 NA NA CASSYGRGGPNTEAFF TGTGCCAGCAGTTACGGGAGGGGGGGTCCGAACACTGAAGCTTTCTTT
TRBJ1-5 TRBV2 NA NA CASSGVGGNQPQHF TGTGCCAGCAGTGGGGTAGGGGGAAATCAGCCCCAGCATTTT
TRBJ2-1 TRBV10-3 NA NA CAISESSPLLVTSSYNEQFF TGTGCCATCAGTGAGTCGAGTCCCCTGTTGGTGACGAGCTCCTACAATGAGCAGTTCTTC
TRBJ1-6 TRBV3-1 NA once CASSQDRLSPLHF TGTGCCAGCAGCCAAGACCGACTTTCACCCCTCCACTTT
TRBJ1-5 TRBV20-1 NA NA CSARDTRDSNQPKHF TGCAGTGCTAGGGACACCCGCGATAGCAATCAGCCCAAGCATTTT
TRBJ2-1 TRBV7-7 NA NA CASSIHPQGAEQFF TGTGCCAGCAGCATCCACCCACAGGGAGCTGAGCAGTTCTTC
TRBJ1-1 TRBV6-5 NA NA CASSYSIEAGWGTEAFF TGTGCCAGCAGTTACTCGATCGAGGCAGGGTGGGGGACTGAAGCTTTCTTT
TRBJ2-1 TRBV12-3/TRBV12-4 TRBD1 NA CASSPTGGSYNEQFF TGTGCCAGCAGTCCTACAGGGGGCTCCTACAATGAGCAGTTCTTC
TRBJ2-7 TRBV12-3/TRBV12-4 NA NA CASSFGRSYEQYF TGTGCCAGCAGTTTCGGCAGATCCTACGAGCAGTACTTC
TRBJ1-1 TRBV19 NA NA CASSPRRGNTEAFF TGTGCCAGTAGTCCTCGGAGGGGGAACACTGAAGCTTTCTTT